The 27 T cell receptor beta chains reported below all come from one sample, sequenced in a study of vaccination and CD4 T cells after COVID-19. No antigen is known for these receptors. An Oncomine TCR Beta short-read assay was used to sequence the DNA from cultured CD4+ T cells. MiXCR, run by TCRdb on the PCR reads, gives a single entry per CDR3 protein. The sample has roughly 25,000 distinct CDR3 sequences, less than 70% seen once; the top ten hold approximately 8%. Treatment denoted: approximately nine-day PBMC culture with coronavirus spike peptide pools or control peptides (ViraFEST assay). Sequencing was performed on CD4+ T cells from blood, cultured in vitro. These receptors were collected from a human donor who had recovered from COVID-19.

The DNA for the CDR3 is TGTGCCAGCAGTCTCAGGGGAAGCAATCAGCCCCAGCATTTT. Its protein product is CASSLRGSNQPQHF. The J gene is TRBJ1-5, the V gene TRBV7-2, with TRBD1 as a possible D gene (6 bases). This CDR3 is 14 amino acids long. CDR1 SGHTA and CDR2 FQGNSA come from the germline V gene. The germline V and J ends were trimmed by 6 bases and 1 base, with 10 bases remaining between them.

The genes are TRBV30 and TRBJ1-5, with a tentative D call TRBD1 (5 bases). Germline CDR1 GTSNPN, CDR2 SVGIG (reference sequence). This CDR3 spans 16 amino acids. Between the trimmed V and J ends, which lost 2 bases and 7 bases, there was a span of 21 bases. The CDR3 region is CAWSPYGAGRGQPQHF. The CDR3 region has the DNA TGTGCCTGGAGTCCCTACGGGGCTGGGCGTGGACAGCCCCAGCATTTT.

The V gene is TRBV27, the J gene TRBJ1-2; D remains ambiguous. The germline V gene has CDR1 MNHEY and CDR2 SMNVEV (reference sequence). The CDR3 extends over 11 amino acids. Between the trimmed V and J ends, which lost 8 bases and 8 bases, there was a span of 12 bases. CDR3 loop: CASGSAWGYTF. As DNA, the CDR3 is TGTGCCAGCGGCAGTGCTTGGGGCTACACCTTC.

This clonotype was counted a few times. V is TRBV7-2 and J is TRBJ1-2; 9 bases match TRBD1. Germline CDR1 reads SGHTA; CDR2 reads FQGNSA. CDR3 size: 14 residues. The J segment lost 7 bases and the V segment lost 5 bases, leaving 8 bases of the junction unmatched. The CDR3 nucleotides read TGTGCCAGCAGCCCCCGGGACAGGGAGGGTGGCTACACCTTC. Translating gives CASSPRDREGGYTF.

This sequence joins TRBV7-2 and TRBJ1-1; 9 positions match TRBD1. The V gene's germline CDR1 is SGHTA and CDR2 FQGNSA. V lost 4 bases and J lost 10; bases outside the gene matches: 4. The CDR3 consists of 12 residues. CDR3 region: CASSSMTGGAFF. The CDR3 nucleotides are TGTGCCAGCAGCTCAATGACAGGGGGAGCTTTCTTT.

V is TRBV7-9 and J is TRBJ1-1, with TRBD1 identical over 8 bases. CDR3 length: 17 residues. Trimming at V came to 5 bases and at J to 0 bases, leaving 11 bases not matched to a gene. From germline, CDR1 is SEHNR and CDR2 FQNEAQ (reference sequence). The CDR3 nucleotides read TGTGCCAGCAGCCCTCTCTGGACAGGGTTATTGAACACTGAAGCTTTCTTT. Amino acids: CASSPLWTGLLNTEAFF.

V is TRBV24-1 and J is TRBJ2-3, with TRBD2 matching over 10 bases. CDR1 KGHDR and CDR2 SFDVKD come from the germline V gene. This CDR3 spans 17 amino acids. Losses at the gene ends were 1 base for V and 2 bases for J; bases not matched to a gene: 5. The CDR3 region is CATSDFRTSGHTDTQYF. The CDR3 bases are TGTGCCACCAGTGATTTCAGGACTAGCGGTCACACAGATACGCAGTATTTT.

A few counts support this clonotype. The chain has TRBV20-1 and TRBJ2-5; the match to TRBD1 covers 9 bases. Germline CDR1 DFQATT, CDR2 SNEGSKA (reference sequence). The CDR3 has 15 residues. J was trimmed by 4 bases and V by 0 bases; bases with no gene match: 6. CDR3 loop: CSARDRTGVRETQYF. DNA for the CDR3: TGCAGTGCTAGAGACCGGACAGGGGTACGAGAGACCCAGTACTTC.

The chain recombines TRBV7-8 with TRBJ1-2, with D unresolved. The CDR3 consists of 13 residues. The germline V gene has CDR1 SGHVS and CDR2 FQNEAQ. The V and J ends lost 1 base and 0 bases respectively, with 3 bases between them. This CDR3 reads CASSLVPNYGYTF. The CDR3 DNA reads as TGTGCCAGCAGCTTAGTCCCTAACTATGGCTACACCTTC.

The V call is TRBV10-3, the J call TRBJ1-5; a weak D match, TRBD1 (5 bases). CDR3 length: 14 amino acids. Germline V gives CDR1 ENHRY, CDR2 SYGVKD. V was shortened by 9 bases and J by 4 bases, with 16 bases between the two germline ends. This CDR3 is CAIWDGFVNQPQHF. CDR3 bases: TGTGCCATTTGGGACGGCTTTGTAAATCAGCCCCAGCATTTT.

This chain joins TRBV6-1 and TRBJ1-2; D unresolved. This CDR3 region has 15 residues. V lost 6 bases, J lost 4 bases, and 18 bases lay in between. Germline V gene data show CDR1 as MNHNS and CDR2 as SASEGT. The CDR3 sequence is CASRPTGRGPYGYTF. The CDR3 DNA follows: TGTGCCAGCAGGCCCACCGGAAGAGGACCCTATGGCTACACCTTC.

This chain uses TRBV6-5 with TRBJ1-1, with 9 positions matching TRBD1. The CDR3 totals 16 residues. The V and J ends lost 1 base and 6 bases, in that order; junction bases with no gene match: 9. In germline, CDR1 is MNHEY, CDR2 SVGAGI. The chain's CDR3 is CASSYFGQGRGAEAFF. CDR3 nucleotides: TGTGCCAGCAGTTACTTCGGACAGGGGCGAGGGGCTGAAGCTTTCTTT.

CDR3 protein: CASSPRLGAFGNTEAFF. The CDR3, as DNA: TGTGCCAGCAGTCCGCGATTAGGGGCGTTTGGAAACACTGAAGCTTTCTTT. The chain has TRBV27 and TRBJ1-1, with a weak D call TRBD1 (5 bases). V was pared by 5 bases and J by 2 bases, with 21 bases between. This CDR3 contains 17 residues. CDR1 MNHEY and CDR2 SMNVEV come from the germline V gene (reference sequence).

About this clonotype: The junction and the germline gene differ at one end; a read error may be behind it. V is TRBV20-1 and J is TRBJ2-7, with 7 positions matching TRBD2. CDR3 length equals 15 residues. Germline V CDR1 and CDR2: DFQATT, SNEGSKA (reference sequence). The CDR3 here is CSARELGGSSNEQYF. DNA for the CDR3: TGCAGTGCTAGGGAGTTGGGAGGGTCCTCCAACGAGCAGTACTTC.

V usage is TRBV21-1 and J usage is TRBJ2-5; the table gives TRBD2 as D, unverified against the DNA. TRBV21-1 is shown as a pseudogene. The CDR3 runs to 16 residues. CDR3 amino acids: CASSGQAGKCQETQYF. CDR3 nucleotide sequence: TGTGCCAGCAGCGGGCAAGCGGGAAAATGTCAAGAGACCCAGTACTTC.

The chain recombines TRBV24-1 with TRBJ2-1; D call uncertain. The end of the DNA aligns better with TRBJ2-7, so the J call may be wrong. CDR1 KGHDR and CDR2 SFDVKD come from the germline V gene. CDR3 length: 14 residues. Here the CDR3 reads CATSGYGSSYEQYF. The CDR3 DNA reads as TGTGCCACCAGTGGCTACGGCTCCTCCTACGAGCAGTACTTC.

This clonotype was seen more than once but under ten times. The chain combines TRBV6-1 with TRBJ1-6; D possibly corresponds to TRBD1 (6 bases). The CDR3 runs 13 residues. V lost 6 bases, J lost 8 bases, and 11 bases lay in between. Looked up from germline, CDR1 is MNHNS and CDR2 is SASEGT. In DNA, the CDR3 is TGTGCCAGCAGCACAGGGTCAGATTCACCCCTCCACTTT. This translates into CASSTGSDSPLHF.

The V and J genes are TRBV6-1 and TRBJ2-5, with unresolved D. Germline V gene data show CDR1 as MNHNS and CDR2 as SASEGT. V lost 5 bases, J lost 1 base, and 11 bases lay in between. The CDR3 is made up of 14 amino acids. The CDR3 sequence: CASSRAPSQETQYF. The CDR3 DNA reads TGTGCCAGCAGTAGGGCCCCTAGCCAAGAGACCCAGTACTTC.

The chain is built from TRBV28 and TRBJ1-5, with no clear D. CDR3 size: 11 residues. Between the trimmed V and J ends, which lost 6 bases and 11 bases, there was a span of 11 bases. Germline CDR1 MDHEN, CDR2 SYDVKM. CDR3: CASSRNRAQHF. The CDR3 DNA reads TGTGCCAGCAGCCGAAATCGGGCCCAGCATTTT.

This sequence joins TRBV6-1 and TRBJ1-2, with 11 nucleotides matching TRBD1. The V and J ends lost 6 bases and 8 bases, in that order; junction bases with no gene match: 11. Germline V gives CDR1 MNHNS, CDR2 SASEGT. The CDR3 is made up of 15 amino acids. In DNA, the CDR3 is TGTGCCAGCAGACCGGGACAGGGGGGCGAGTACGGCTACACCTTC. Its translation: CASRPGQGGEYGYTF.

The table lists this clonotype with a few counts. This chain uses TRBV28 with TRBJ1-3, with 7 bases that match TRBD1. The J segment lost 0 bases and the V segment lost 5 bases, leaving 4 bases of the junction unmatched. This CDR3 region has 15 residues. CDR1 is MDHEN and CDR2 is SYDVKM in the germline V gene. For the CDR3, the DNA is TGTGCCAGCAGTCCCGGGACAGACTCTGGAAACACCATATATTTT. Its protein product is CASSPGTDSGNTIYF.

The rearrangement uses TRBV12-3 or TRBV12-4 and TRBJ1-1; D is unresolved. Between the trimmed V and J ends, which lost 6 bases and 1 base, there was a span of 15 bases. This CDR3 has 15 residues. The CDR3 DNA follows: TGTGCCAGCAGCCTCTTTCGAGGGAAGAACACTGAAGCTTTCTTT. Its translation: CASSLFRGKNTEAFF.

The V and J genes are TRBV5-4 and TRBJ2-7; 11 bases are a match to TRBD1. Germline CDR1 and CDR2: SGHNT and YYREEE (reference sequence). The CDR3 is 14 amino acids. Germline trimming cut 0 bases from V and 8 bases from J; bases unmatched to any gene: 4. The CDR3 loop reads CASSLAGTGGQQYF. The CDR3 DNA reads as TGTGCCAGCAGCTTGGCCGGGACAGGGGGGCAGCAGTACTTC.

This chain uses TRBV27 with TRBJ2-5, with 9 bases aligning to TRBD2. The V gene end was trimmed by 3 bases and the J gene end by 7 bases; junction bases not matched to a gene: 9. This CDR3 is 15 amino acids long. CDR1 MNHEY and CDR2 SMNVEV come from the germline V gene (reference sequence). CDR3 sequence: CASSFVAGECVTQYF. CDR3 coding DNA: TGTGCCAGCAGTTTCGTAGCGGGAGAGTGCGTGACCCAGTACTTC.

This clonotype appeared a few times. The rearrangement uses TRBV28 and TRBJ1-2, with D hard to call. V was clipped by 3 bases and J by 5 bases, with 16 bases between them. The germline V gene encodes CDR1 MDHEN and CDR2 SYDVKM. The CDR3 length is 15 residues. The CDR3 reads CASSFPTGSRYGYTF. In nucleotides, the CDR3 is TGTGCCAGCAGTTTTCCGACGGGTTCTAGGTATGGCTACACCTTC.

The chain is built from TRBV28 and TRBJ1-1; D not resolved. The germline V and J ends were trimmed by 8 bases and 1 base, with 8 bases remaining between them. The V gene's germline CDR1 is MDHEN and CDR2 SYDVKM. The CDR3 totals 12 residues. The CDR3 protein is CASEGQNTEAFF. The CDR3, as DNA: TGTGCCAGCGAAGGGCAGAACACTGAAGCTTTCTTT.

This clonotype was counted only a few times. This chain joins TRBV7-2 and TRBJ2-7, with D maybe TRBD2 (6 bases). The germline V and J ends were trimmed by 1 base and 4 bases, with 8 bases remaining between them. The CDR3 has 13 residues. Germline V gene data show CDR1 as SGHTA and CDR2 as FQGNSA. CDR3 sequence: CASSLGRGYEQYF. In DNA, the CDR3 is TGTGCCAGCAGCTTAGGTCGGGGGTACGAGCAGTACTTC.